The 17 T cell receptor beta chains below all came from one sample that was sequenced in a study of T cells after yellow fever vaccination. From the 5' RACE reads, TCRdb called clonotypes with MiXCR, one entry per CDR3 protein. The sample consists of approximately 90,000 distinct CDR3 sequences, about 6% of them appearing once. The material was CD8+ T cells sorted from PBMCs, obtained 10 days after the yellow fever booster vaccination. The origin of the receptors is a man younger than 35 who received the YFV17D yellow fever vaccine.

The chain is built from TRBV6-6 and TRBJ2-5, with D possibly being TRBD1 or TRBD2 (6 bases each). Deletions cut 0 bases from V and 4 bases from J, with 21 bases between. The length of the CDR3 is 18 residues. Germline V lookup: CDR1 MNHNY, CDR2 SVGAGI (reference sequence). The CDR3 protein is CASSYSTRGQDDRETQYF. Written as DNA, the CDR3 is TGTGCCAGCAGTTACTCGACCCGGGGGCAGGACGACCGAGAGACCCAGTACTTC.

This clonotype was seen a handful of times. The genes are TRBV29-1 and TRBJ2-2, with no clear D. Trimming took 2 bases from V and 0 from J, leaving 16 bases between them. CDR1 is SQVTM and CDR2 is ANQGSEA in the germline V gene. The CDR3 covers 17 residues. For the CDR3, the DNA is TGCAGCGTTGAAATAGGTCCCCTGACGGCGAACACCGGGGAGCTGTTTTTT. Protein: CSVEIGPLTANTGELFF.

This clonotype came up a few times. The rearrangement joins TRBV28 to TRBJ1-2; 8 nucleotides align to TRBD1. V lost 5 bases, J lost 6 bases, and 8 bases stayed unmatched. The CDR3 extends over 14 amino acids. Germline V CDR1 and CDR2: MDHEN, SYDVKM. CDR3 residues: CASSPRAGGHGYTF. For the CDR3, the DNA is TGTGCCAGCAGTCCCCGGGCAGGGGGCCATGGCTACACCTTC.

The chain carries TRBV5-1 and TRBJ2-2; either TRBD1 or TRBD2 may supply D (6 bases each). This CDR3 region has 15 residues. The V gene lost 2 bases and the J gene lost 3 bases, with 11 bases spanning the gap. Germline V CDR1 and CDR2: SGHRS, YFSETQ. CDR3 residues: CASSFTGAHTGELFF. The CDR3 DNA reads TGCGCCAGCAGCTTTACGGGGGCCCACACCGGGGAGCTGTTTTTT.

This clonotype has just a few counts. V is TRBV21-1 and J is TRBJ2-7; TRBD2, the D gene given by the table, was not confirmed from the DNA. TRBV21-1 is a documented pseudogene. The CDR3 spans 15 residues. As DNA, the CDR3 is TGTGCCAGCGCAACGGGGACCCTCCAGTTGTACGAGCAGTACGTC. It yields the protein CASATGTLQLYEQYV.

V gene TRBV4-1 combines with J gene TRBJ2-2; D gene ambiguous. Per germline, CDR1 MGHRA and CDR2 YSYEKL. The germline V and J ends were trimmed by 1 base and 7 bases, with 7 bases remaining between them. This CDR3 has 13 amino acids. DNA for the CDR3: TGCGCCAGCAGCCAAGGGAACCTCGGGGAGCTGTTTTTT. Its translation is CASSQGNLGELFF.

The V and J genes are TRBV7-3 and TRBJ1-1; the match to TRBD1 covers 10 bases. This CDR3 has 16 residues. The junction had 8 bases not matched to a gene; V was cut back by 5 bases and J by 2 bases. Germline loops: CDR1 SGHTA, CDR2 FQGTGA. The DNA for the CDR3 is TGTGCCAGCAGCGAGGGACAGGGGCCAGCAAACACTGAAGCTTTCTTT. Protein product: CASSEGQGPANTEAFF.

This clonotype came up many times. CDR3 residues: CASSLLAGGSYNEQFF. The DNA of the CDR3 is TGTGCCAGCAGCTTACTAGCGGGGGGCTCCTACAATGAGCAGTTCTTC. The chain carries TRBV7-3 and TRBJ2-1; 11 nucleotides align to TRBD2. Looked up from germline, CDR1 is SGHTA and CDR2 is FQGTGA. This CDR3 spans 16 amino acids. Trimming took 2 bases from V and 0 from J; bases not matched to a gene: 0.

This clonotype came up a few times. The rearrangement links TRBV11-3 to TRBJ2-2; D remains ambiguous. Germline V CDR1 and CDR2: SGHNT, YENEEA. V lost 0 bases and J lost 6, with 5 bases in between. The CDR3 runs 13 residues. CDR3 in DNA: TGTGCCAGCAGCTTAGAATACGCCGGGGAGCTGTTTTTT. Translated: CASSLEYAGELFF.

This clonotype was counted only a few times. The V call is TRBV5-4, the J call TRBJ2-2; no clear D gene. V lost 0 bases to trimming and J lost 5 bases, with 11 bases between them. The CDR3 extends over 15 amino acids. Germline lookup yields CDR1 SGHNT and CDR2 YYREEE (reference sequence). CDR3 protein: CASSLDRDSTGELFF. CDR3 DNA: TGTGCCAGCAGCTTGGACCGAGATTCAACCGGGGAGCTGTTTTTT.

This clonotype was counted at least ten times. This rearrangement joins TRBV12-3 or TRBV12-4 to TRBJ2-1; D perhaps matches TRBD1 (5 bases). V shed 5 bases and J shed 6 bases, with 20 bases lying between them. This CDR3 spans 16 amino acids. CDR3 nucleotide sequence: TGTGCCAGCAGTCATTTGGGGCGGCACTGGCGCAATGAGCAGTTCTTC. Translated, it gives CASSHLGRHWRNEQFF.

This clonotype was picked up a small number of times. J is TRBJ2-2 and V is TRBV20-1; no clear D gene. Trimming took off 5 bases at V and 1 base at J, with 8 bases between the two ends. Germline values: CDR1 DFQATT, CDR2 SNEGSKA (reference sequence). The CDR3 extends over 13 amino acids. The chain's CDR3 is CSAERVNTGELFF. The CDR3 DNA reads as TGCAGTGCTGAACGGGTGAACACCGGGGAGCTGTTTTTT.

This clonotype was observed a few times. The chain combines TRBV11-2 with TRBJ2-7; D not resolved. The germline V gene encodes CDR1 SGHAT and CDR2 FQNNGV. V shed 1 base and J shed 2 bases, with 3 bases lying between them. The CDR3 consists of 12 residues. The CDR3 DNA is TGTGCCAGCAGCTTAGGGACCTACGAGCAGTACGTC. This gives the protein CASSLGTYEQYV.

This clonotype was seen a handful of times. V is TRBV5-1 and J is TRBJ2-1, with D possibly TRBD2 on 7 matching bases. The CDR3 spans 18 residues. In germline, CDR1 is SGHRS, CDR2 YFSETQ. The V and J ends lost 2 bases and 9 bases respectively, with 27 bases between them. CDR3 bases: TGCGCCAGCAGCTTTCTAGGCAGGGGACGGGAACGCGGGGGTGAGCAGTTCTTC. Protein: CASSFLGRGRERGGEQFF.

The table lists this clonotype with a few counts. The chain recombines TRBV6-2 or TRBV6-3 with TRBJ1-2; D remains unclear. This CDR3 spans 15 amino acids. Germline V gene lookup returns CDR1 MNHEY and CDR2 SVGEGT. Trimming removed 0 bases from V and 4 bases from J, with 12 bases in between. CDR3 amino acids: CASSYSMTQSYGYTF. CDR3 DNA sequence: TGTGCCAGCAGTTACTCGATGACTCAGTCCTATGGCTACACCTTC.

The sample holds many counts of this clonotype. This chain uses TRBV7-9 with TRBJ2-1; TRBD2 matches at 9 bases. CDR3 length: 14 residues. Per germline, CDR1 SEHNR and CDR2 FQNEAQ (reference sequence). The junction had 11 bases not matched to a gene; V was cut back by 10 bases and J by 7 bases. Written as DNA, the CDR3 is TGTGCCACCGTTGGGCGGGGGGGCCGGAATGAGCAGTTCTTC. It yields the protein CATVGRGGRNEQFF.

V is TRBV5-1 and J is TRBJ2-7, with 9 bases that match TRBD1. Germline-derived CDR1 and CDR2 are SGHRS and YFSETQ. The CDR3 has 13 residues. J lost 6 bases, V lost 3 bases, and 4 bases had no gene match. The CDR3 nucleotides are TGCGCCAGCAGCTCGGGACAGGGAGGCGAGCAGTACTTC. It is translated as CASSSGQGGEQYF. Together with reference TRBV5-1 and TRBJ2-7, the CDR3 gives the full variable domain: KAGVTQTPRYLIKTRGQQVTLSCSPISGHRSVSWYQQTPGQGLQFLFEYFSETQRNKGNFPGRFSGRQFSNSRSEMNVSTLELGDSALYLCASSSGQGGEQYFGPGTRLTVT.